This T cell receptor beta chain was obtained from a study of T cell clonality in common variable immunodeficiency. Overall study results and limits: In common variable immunodeficiency, TCR beta chains reportedly carried fewer deletions and N-nucleotide insertions. Compared with healthy controls, CVID subjects showed increased TCRbeta clonality, mostly in about a third.

Diagnosis required reduced IgG, IgA and/or IgM with specific antibody deficiency. Both groups were predominantly of Caucasian heritage. No CVID subject was ill or on immunomodulatory drugs when sampled. To note about this clone: Its antigen remains unknown. Sequencing ends 3 residues short of the CDR3 end; the germline J gene provides the rest.

Germline assignment: CDR1 LNHDA and CDR2 SQIVND (reference sequence). The CDR3 has 15 amino acids. The V end was cut by 5 bases, the J end by 0 bases, with 8 bases between. The protocol was immunoSEQ multiplex PCR, while the TCRdb copy is restricted to in-frame clones and leaves out a portion. The sample is made up of about 33,000 clones, none counted only once. This chain connects TRBV19 to TRBJ2-6; TRBD2 is a possible D gene (6 bases). This clonotype was obtained from a human donor with common variable immunodeficiency. Sequencing input: peripheral blood mononuclear cells. CDR3 DNA, as far as it was read: TGTGCCAGTAGTGCGGGAACCTCTGGGGCCAACGTC. Translated: CASSAGTSGANV. From start to end, the CDR3 is CASSAGTSGANVLTF.